Given below is one T cell receptor beta chain in context. This clone was recorded a few times. Its antigen has not been determined. Base qualities are not recorded, but no much larger clone differs from it by a single base. These data belong to a study of OX40 agonist ivuxolimab in advanced cancers. Regarding the study in general: Ivuxolimab was a fully human IgG2 agonistic monoclonal antibody targeting the costimulatory receptor OX40 (CD134). Intravenous ivuxolimab was administered to patients every 2 weeks at six dose levels: 0.01, 0.1, 0.3, 1.5, 3 and 10 mg/kg. Of the 50 to 55 dose-escalation patients, hepatocellular carcinoma was present in approximately 20, melanoma in approximately 15, renal cell carcinoma in 9 and head and neck cancer in 9. In the dose-escalation cohort, approximately 83% of patients were male, and the mean age was approximately 60 years with a range of roughly 20 to 85. Patients were allowed to have had prior anti-PD-1, anti-PD-L1 or anti-CTLA-4 therapy, and 40% of the dose-escalation patients had been treated with checkpoint inhibitors. Partial responses occurred in three dose-escalation patients, of whom one had hepatocellular carcinoma and two had cutaneous melanoma. Peripheral TCRbeta sequencing aimed to test whether ivuxolimab altered TCR sequence diversity and caused clonal T-cell expansion. The monotherapy dose-escalation portion (N ≈ 50 patients) of the phase I ivuxolimab trial is reported in the paper. The study at large found these results: Low levels of normalized T-cell clonal expansion were also seen in some nonresponding patients. At doses from 0.1 to 3.0 mg/kg, clonal expansion was seen in both CD4+ and CD8+ blood T cells between baseline and week 6. On average, CD8+ T cells showed more expanded clones than CD4+ T cells after ivuxolimab. In the 0.1-3.0 mg/kg groups, partial responders were among the patients with the lowest normalized peripheral clonal expansion, particularly in CD8+ T cells. Which antigens the clonally expanded peripheral T cells were specific for was not determined.

Patients with a history of autoimmune disease or receiving systemic immunosuppression were excluded from the trial. Peripheral blood for TCR sequencing was collected from all dose cohorts at baseline, on cycle 4 day 1, and on cycle 7 day 1. The samples were drawn from a first-in-human, open-label, multicenter phase I dose-escalation trial of ivuxolimab. Adults with locally advanced or metastatic head and neck squamous cell, hepatocellular, melanoma or renal cell carcinoma were enrolled in the trial. Before TCR sequencing, CD4+ T cells and CD8+ T cells from peripheral blood were sorted into separate populations. For sequencing of the TCRbeta CDR3 region, genomic DNA was extracted from the sorted cells. TCRbeta CDR3 regions were sequenced using the immunoSEQ Assay. TCRdb holds this immuneACCESS table with in-frame rearrangements only. Some clones are missing; in checked studies, unresolved V genes explain under half, and the rest has no known cause. The sample data list fewer than 40,000 clones, and less than 80% of these were observed just once. The leading ten clones occupy approximately 11% of the sample.

From the cysteine through the phenylalanine, the CDR3 covers 13 amino acids. The kept DNA is CDR3 alone, 39 bases in frame from the first base. V gives up 8 bases and J gives up 3 bases, and the segment between their germline ends measures 14 bases. The germline V gene gives CDR1 as MNHNS and CDR2 as SASEGT. In this chain, TRBV6-1 is recombined with TRBJ2-7; TRBD1 is a weak D gene call, 6 bases matching. This sample comprised CD4+ or CD8+ T cells sorted from blood, obtained in a trial of the OX40 agonist ivuxolimab. This TCR derives from an adult with an advanced solid tumor such as melanoma, head and neck, liver or kidney cancer. The sequence in DNA is TGTGCCAGCCGGGCAGGGGTGAACTACGAGCAGTACTTC. This encodes CASRAGVNYEQYF.